This TCR beta chain was identified in a study of blood T cell repertoires in COVID-19. As for the study in general: T cells, B-cell-depleted T cells, or PBMCs supplied cDNA or gDNA.

Assay used: immunoSEQ multiplex PCR; TCRdb lists only in-frame clones, some missing. Of about 59,000 clones in the sample, roughly four fifths were seen once. The CDR3 runs 16 residues. Germline CDR1 SSHAT, CDR2 FNYEAQ (reference sequence). Regarding this clone: One end of the junction is discordant with germline, which a read error may explain.

This rearrangement joins TRBV7-7 to TRBJ2-2; 7 bases line up with TRBD1. Specimen: peripheral blood. This receptor was identified in a man aged 60-69 years with COVID-19, enrolled during active disease. The CDR3 loop is CASSPRQGTNTGELFF. The DNA of the CDR3 is TGTGCTAGCAGTCCGCGACAGGGCACGAACACCGGGGAGCTGTTTTTT.